This T cell receptor beta chain was observed in a study of T-cell reconstitution after alpha-beta-depleted transplantation in children. The TCRbeta library incorporated unique molecular identifiers. TCRdb itself ran the PCR reads through MiXCR, one entry per CDR3 protein. The sample includes around 680,000 distinct CDR3 sequences, approximately 16% of them seen just once. This CDR3 is 15 amino acids long. V lost 0 bases to trimming and J lost 3 bases; unmatched junction nucleotides: 5. Germline CDR1 SGDLS, CDR2 YYNGEE. The starting material was PBMCs from the stem cell graft donor, obtained from the stem cell graft. The rearrangement joins TRBV9 to TRBJ2-5, with 7 bases identical to TRBD2. The sequence was collected from a human donor who donated a stem cell graft to a child with acute myeloid leukemia. CDR3 amino acids: CASSVAGGGKETQYF. DNA of the CDR3: TGTGCCAGCAGCGTAGCTGGGGGGGGTAAAGAGACCCAGTACTTC.